Below are 27 T cell receptor beta chains sequenced from a single sample in a study of blood T cells in healthy people across ages. For the second PCR, which ran for roughly 7 to 11 cycles, a sample-barcoded 5' primer and a J-beta primer mix were used. In TCRdb, the 5' RACE reads were re-called with MiXCR into one record per CDR3 protein. Of roughly 410,000 distinct CDR3 sequences in the sample, approximately 47% were seen once. Sequenced input: blood. These receptors were collected from a man between 60 and 75 years old in good health.

The CDR3 here is CASSPKGPGGGSSYNSPLHF. The CDR3 coding sequence is TGTGCCAGCTCTCCTAAGGGCCCGGGGGGGGGAAGCTCCTATAATTCACCCCTCCACTTT. V usage is TRBV4-2 and J usage is TRBJ1-6; possible D gene TRBD1, 5 bases. Germline CDR1 reads LGHNA; CDR2 reads YNFKEQ. The V end was cut by 8 bases, the J end by 0 bases, with 26 bases between. There are 20 residues in the CDR3.

This clonotype appeared once. This chain joins TRBV20-1 and TRBJ2-7; TRBD2 matches at 12 bases. The V segment lost 1 base and the J segment 3 bases; nucleotides outside the gene matches: 10. The CDR3 has 17 amino acids. Germline values: CDR1 DFQATT, CDR2 SNEGSKA (reference sequence). The CDR3 spells CSARGGGTSGQIYEQYF. The DNA of the CDR3 is TGCAGTGCTAGAGGAGGCGGGACTAGCGGGCAAATCTACGAGCAGTACTTC.

This chain links TRBV2 with TRBJ2-1; tentatively, D is TRBD2 (6 bases). The germline gives CDR1 SNHLY, CDR2 FYNNEI. Trimming removed 6 bases from V and 4 bases from J, with 13 bases in between. This CDR3 is 14 amino acids long. CDR3 coding DNA: TGTGCCAGCAGCCTAGTAGCGGAATACAATGAGCAGTTCTTC. Residues: CASSLVAEYNEQFF.

The J gene is TRBJ2-1, the V gene TRBV2, with D uncertain. V lost 9 bases to trimming and J lost 2 bases, with 20 bases between them. This CDR3 contains 16 residues. Germline V gene sequence: CDR1 SNHLY, CDR2 FYNNEI. CDR3 DNA sequence: TGTGCCAGACAAGATAGCCCACCAGCCCCCTACAATGAGCAGTTCTTC. This encodes CARQDSPPAPYNEQFF.

J is TRBJ2-7 and V is TRBV7-9; TRBD2 aligns across 13 bases. TRBJ2-4 matches the DNA end more closely, so the J call is doubtful. This CDR3 region has 16 residues. Germline CDR1 SEHNR, CDR2 FQNEAQ (reference sequence). The CDR3 sequence: CASSLLTSGGTNIQYF. The CDR3 region has the DNA TGTGCCAGCAGCTTATTGACTAGCGGGGGGACGAACATTCAGTACTTC.

This rearrangement joins TRBV5-1 to TRBJ2-3; possibly TRBD1 for D (6 bases). Germline V gene lookup returns CDR1 SGHRS and CDR2 YFSETQ. V lost 3 bases, J lost 0 bases, and 17 bases lay in between. The CDR3 length is 17 residues. The CDR3 coding sequence is TGCGCCAGCAGCTCCCGACAGGAAAGGTTCAGCACAGATACGCAGTATTTT. Translating it yields CASSSRQERFSTDTQYF.

The chain couples TRBV27 to TRBJ2-7, with TRBD1 matching 11 bases. This CDR3 has 15 amino acids. J lost 4 bases, V lost 4 bases, and 6 bases had no gene match. Germline lookup yields CDR1 MNHEY and CDR2 SMNVEV (reference sequence). The CDR3 bases are TGTGCCAGCAGTTCGTCCGGGACAGGGGGTTACGAGCAGTACTTC. Translated: CASSSSGTGGYEQYF.

This clonotype was seen only a few times. The chain has TRBV27 and TRBJ2-2, with D unclear. Trimming shortened V by 5 bases and J by 6 bases, and 10 bases separated the two germline ends. This CDR3 has 13 amino acids. Germline CDR1 is MNHEY and CDR2 is SMNVEV (reference sequence). The chain's CDR3 is CASSLRVPGELFF. As DNA, the CDR3 is TGTGCCAGCAGTCTTAGGGTTCCCGGGGAGCTGTTTTTT.

This rearrangement joins TRBV20-1 to TRBJ2-5; D perhaps matches TRBD1 (6 bases). Matching the DNA end better, TRBJ2-7 makes the J call doubtful. The CDR3 length is 13 residues. Germline V gene data show CDR1 as DFQATT and CDR2 as SNEGSKA (reference sequence). Written as DNA, the CDR3 is TGCAGTGCTACAACAGGGAGCGACGGCGAGCAGTACTTC. Protein sequence: CSATTGSDGEQYF.

In its sample, this clonotype was seen a few times. V is TRBV7-2 and J is TRBJ2-7, with 7 bases that match TRBD2. CDR1 and CDR2 (germline): SGHTA, FQGNSA. The junction had 12 bases not matched to a gene; V was cut back by 4 bases and J by 9 bases. This CDR3 spans 14 amino acids. CDR3 nucleotides: TGTGCCAGCAGCTCTTATCAAGCGGGATGGGGGCAGTACTTC. Translated, it gives CASSSYQAGWGQYF.

V usage is TRBV20-1 and J usage is TRBJ2-1; D may correspond to TRBD1 or TRBD2 (5 bases each). The CDR3 is 14 amino acids. Looked up from germline, CDR1 is DFQATT and CDR2 is SNEGSKA (reference sequence). V shed 1 base and J shed 13 bases, with 20 bases lying between them. In DNA, the CDR3 is TGCAGTGCTAGAGCTGGTGGCCCCAAGGGGACCCAGTTCTTC. This gives the protein CSARAGGPKGTQFF.

The J gene is TRBJ2-1, the V gene TRBV6-6; D call uncertain. Germline assignment: CDR1 MNHNY and CDR2 SVGAGI (reference sequence). The ends were cut back, 5 bases at V and 6 bases at J, with 8 bases in the middle. This CDR3 is 12 amino acids long. CDR3 sequence reads: CASSGRTNEQFF. CDR3 nucleotide sequence: TGTGCCAGCAGTGGACGGACCAATGAGCAGTTCTTC.

The V and J genes are TRBV6-5 and TRBJ2-5; D call uncertain. Germline CDR1 reads MNHEY; CDR2 reads SVGAGI. There are 15 residues in the CDR3. V lost 1 base to trimming and J lost 3 bases, with 12 bases between them. The CDR3 here is CASSYFPRVKETQYF. CDR3 DNA sequence: TGTGCCAGCAGTTACTTCCCTCGGGTCAAAGAGACCCAGTACTTC.

This sequence joins TRBV3-1 and TRBJ2-5, with D maybe TRBD2 (6 bases). Between the trimmed V and J ends, which lost 1 base and 5 bases, there was a span of 14 bases. The germline gives CDR1 LGHDT, CDR2 YNNKEL (reference sequence). The CDR3 is 15 amino acids. The CDR3 region has the DNA TGTGCCAGCAGCCAAGGATCGGGGGTGGGCGAGACCCAGTACTTC. Translating gives CASSQGSGVGETQYF.

The chain joins TRBV7-2 to TRBJ2-1; D gene unclear. Germline V gene sequence: CDR1 SGHTA, CDR2 FQGNSA. This CDR3 has 13 amino acids. V was trimmed by 3 bases and J by 6 bases, leaving 9 bases between them. The CDR3: CASSFTRINEQFF. DNA for the CDR3: TGTGCCAGCAGCTTTACGCGGATCAATGAGCAGTTCTTC.

V is TRBV28 and J is TRBJ2-3; D gene ambiguous. The CDR3 has 11 amino acids. V lost 7 bases and J lost 4, with 6 bases in between. Germline CDR1 MDHEN, CDR2 SYDVKM. CDR3: CASTTPDTQYF. CDR3 DNA sequence: TGTGCCAGCACAACACCAGATACGCAGTATTTT.

This clonotype was recorded many times. The chain links TRBV27 to TRBJ1-2; tentative D call: TRBD1 (6 bases). Looked up from germline, CDR1 is MNHEY and CDR2 is SMNVEV (reference sequence). This CDR3 contains 12 residues. V shed 5 bases and J shed 5 bases, with 9 bases lying between them. CDR3 region: CASSLQGYGYTF. In DNA form, the CDR3 reads TGTGCCAGCAGTCTCCAGGGGTATGGCTACACCTTC.

The gene calls are TRBV4-2 and TRBJ1-6; D call uncertain. Germline loops: CDR1 LGHNA, CDR2 YNFKEQ. CDR3 size: 16 residues. Trimming stripped 0 bases from V and 0 bases from J, with 6 bases between. CDR3 DNA sequence: TGTGCCAGCAGCCAAGACGGTAGCTCCTATAATTCACCCCTCCACTTT. Amino acid sequence: CASSQDGSSYNSPLHF.

The chain has TRBV28 and TRBJ2-3, with D possibly matching TRBD2 (6 bases). Germline V gene data show CDR1 as MDHEN and CDR2 as SYDVKM. CDR3 length: 13 residues. The V and J ends lost 5 bases and 4 bases respectively, with 10 bases between them. CDR3 amino acids: CASSLRESDTQYF. The CDR3, as DNA: TGTGCCAGCAGTCTTCGGGAGTCAGATACGCAGTATTTT.

This clonotype has only a few counts. The V and J genes are TRBV10-1 and TRBJ2-5; D gene uncertain. V shed 7 bases and J shed 4 bases, with 1 base lying between them. Looked up from germline, CDR1 is WNHNN and CDR2 is SYGVQD (reference sequence). The length of the CDR3 is 9 residues. DNA for the CDR3: TGCGCCAGCACAGAGACCCAGTACTTC. This translates into CASTETQYF.

As concerns this clonotype: A much larger clone sits a single nucleotide away, making a read error possible. The V gene is TRBV7-2, the J gene TRBJ2-7; D assignment may be TRBD1 or TRBD2 (5 bases each). With the DNA end fitting TRBJ2-5 better, the J assignment may be wrong. Germline V gene lookup returns CDR1 SGHTA and CDR2 FQGNSA. The CDR3 sequence is 13 residues long. The CDR3 region has the DNA TGTGCCAGCGGGACCGGGGCGAGGGAGACCCAGTACTTC. This encodes CASGTGARETQYF.

The chain is built from TRBV12-3 or TRBV12-4 and TRBJ2-1; TRBD1 aligns across 8 bases. CDR3 length: 14 residues. V lost 3 bases to trimming and J lost 12 bases; unmatched junction nucleotides: 10. The CDR3 sequence: CASSFGEDRVGQFF. In DNA form, the CDR3 reads TGTGCCAGCAGTTTTGGGGAGGACAGGGTTGGGCAGTTCTTC.

This clonotype was seen repeatedly, ten times or more. This chain uses TRBV9 with TRBJ2-1; D remains ambiguous. V dropped 0 bases and J dropped 4 bases, with 11 bases sitting between them. Germline CDR1 and CDR2: SGDLS and YYNGEE. CDR3 length equals 15 residues. The CDR3 region has the DNA TGTGCCAGCAGCGTAGACCCTCGTTATTACAATGAGCAGTTCTTC. Its protein product is CASSVDPRYYNEQFF.

This chain uses TRBV11-1 with TRBJ2-1, with 8 bases that match TRBD2. The CDR3 contains 17 residues. CDR1 and CDR2 (germline): SGHAT, FQDESV (reference sequence). The J segment lost 6 bases and the V segment lost 2 bases, leaving 12 bases of the junction unmatched. DNA of the CDR3: TGTGCCAGCAGCTTACCATCTCCGGGGACTAGTGTCAATGAGCAGTTCTTC. It specifies CASSLPSPGTSVNEQFF. Complete variable domain (other parts from reference TRBV11-1 and TRBJ2-1): EAEVAQSPRYKITEKSQAVAFWCDPISGHATLYWYRQILGQGPELLVQFQDESVVDDSQLPKDRFSAERLKGVDSTLKIQPAELGDSAMYLCASSLPSPGTSVNEQFFGPGTRLTVL.

With respect to this clonotype: The junction shows a germline mismatch at one end, possibly a read error. The rearrangement links TRBV7-9 to TRBJ2-3, with TRBD2 as a possible D gene (5 bases). CDR1 is SEHNR, CDR2 FQNEAQ, per germline (reference sequence). The CDR3 runs to 15 residues. The CDR3, as DNA: TGTGCCAGCAACTTAGCTGGGAGCCTCACAGATACGCAGTATTTT. It is translated as CASNLAGSLTDTQYF.

Many counts were recorded for this clonotype. The rearrangement uses TRBV3-1 and TRBJ2-7, with a weak D call TRBD1 (5 bases). Germline V gene lookup returns CDR1 LGHDT and CDR2 YNNKEL (reference sequence). The ends were cut back, 0 bases at V and 1 base at J, with 7 bases in the middle. This CDR3 region has 14 residues. CDR3 sequence (DNA): TGTGCCAGCAGCCAAGACAGGGTTTCCTACGAGCAGTACTTC. Protein sequence: CASSQDRVSYEQYF.

The chain combines TRBV28 with TRBJ2-7; unclear D gene. This CDR3 has 12 amino acids. Looked up from germline, CDR1 is MDHEN and CDR2 is SYDVKM. Trimming took 2 bases from V and 9 from J, leaving 11 bases between them. The CDR3, as DNA: TGTGCCAGCAGTTTAAACTCCAAACGGCAGTACTTC. It encodes CASSLNSKRQYF.